This T cell receptor beta chain was sequenced during a study of CD8+ T cells in alopecia areata (dated by TCRdb to 2016 to 2019). Context from the whole study: Treated patients were enrolled in an open-label pilot trial of oral tofacitinib, 5 to 10 mg twice daily, for moderate-to-severe alopecia areata. Patients stayed on tofacitinib for 6 to 18 months and then had 6 months of follow-up off drug so that delayed response and recurrence could be assessed. In both human patients and the C3H/HeJ mouse model, the study applied high-throughput TCRbeta sequencing to look at T cell clonal expansion in alopecia areata. On the human side, TCRbeta sequencing was run on scalp tissue and on sorted CD4+ and CD8+ peripheral blood T cells from healthy controls and from alopecia areata patients with either patchy or totalis/universalis disease. Biopsies were taken from tofacitinib-treated patients at baseline and at 4 and 24 weeks of treatment, and a later scalp biopsy was taken in several of the tofacitinib-treated patients. Scalp clonality was compared among normal scalp (n=4), patchy alopecia areata scalp (n=8), and alopecia totalis/universalis scalp (n=8). RNA came from the PAXgene miRNA kit for fixed scalp, the miRNeasy kit for PBMCs, and the RNeasy kit for mouse skin. TCRbeta CDR3 regions were amplified by immunoSEQ multiplex PCR with 35 Vbeta forward and 13 Jbeta reverse primers.

What the authors observed across the whole study: TCR sequences shared between patients were less clear than in mice, possibly partly because of HLA diversity in the patient population. Higher clonality and more expanded CD8+ clones were observed in lesional scalp than in normal scalp, particularly in alopecia totalis/universalis, a finding suggestive of antigenic drive. Scalp TCR repertoire analysis is complicated because resident alphabeta T cells in normal human skin are also sequenced, whereas mouse skin is dominated by gammadelta T cells.

V gives up 1 base and J gives up 2 bases, and the segment between their germline ends measures 20 bases. CDR1 LNHNV and CDR2 YYDKDF are derived from the germline V gene (reference sequence). Taken from cysteine to phenylalanine, the CDR3 has 18 residues. Left in the record is the CDR3 DNA by itself, 54 bases read in frame from the first base. According to the study, the label for this sample's time point signals: baseline before oral tofacitinib. Lesional scalp punch biopsies and peripheral blood were obtained from alopecia areata patients. PBMCs were isolated by density centrifugation and stained for CD3, CD4 and CD8, and CD4+ and CD8+ T cells were sorted on a FACSAria. In the case of this clone: There is no known antigen for this receptor. Base qualities are not provided; no much larger clone lies one nucleotide away.

The method behind the library was the immunoSEQ multiplex PCR assay. For TCR sequencing, RNA was extracted from every sample and reverse transcribed into cDNA to serve as template. First-strand cDNA was synthesized with SuperScript III using a 2:1 mix of oligo-dT and random hexamers. A synthetic immune receptor repertoire was used to gauge amplification bias, and whatever bias remained was removed computationally. The source study handled its data this way. Raw reads were preprocessed to remove errors, and CDR3 was defined by IMGT conventions from the conserved cysteine to phenylalanine. To get clonality, Shannon entropy was normalized by log2 of the number of productive unique TCRs and the result was subtracted from 1. CD4 or CD8 identity of scalp clones was inferred by cross-referencing scalp TCRbeta sequences with sorted blood CD4 and CD8 repertoires. TCRdb's version of the immuneACCESS table is confined to in-frame rearrangements and falls short of the full clone set. An unresolved V gene accounts for under half of the shortfall where checked; the remainder is of unknown origin. The V and J calls and clone size come from that table; D and trimming were worked out from the DNA. The sample has 220,000 or so clones on record, 57% of them singletons. The top ten clonotypes cover more than 0.4% of the sample.

The chain employs TRBV15 and TRBJ1-2; a tentative D call is TRBD1 (5 bases match). This receptor was obtained from a human donor with alopecia areata. The sequenced sample was CD4+ T cells sorted from blood, obtained at week 0. Here is the DNA: TGTGCCACCAGCAGAGGGGATGATATGGGGCAATCCAACTATGGCTACACCTTC. It translates to CATSRGDDMGQSNYGYTF. The reference TRBV15 and TRBJ1-2 proteins fill in what lies around the CDR3, so the full variable domain reads DAMVIQNPRYQVTQFGKPVTLSCSQTLNHNVMYWYQQKSSQAPKLLFHYYDKDFNNEADTPDNFQSRRPNTSFCFLDIRSPGLGDTAMYLCATSRGDDMGQSNYGYTFGSGTRLTVV.